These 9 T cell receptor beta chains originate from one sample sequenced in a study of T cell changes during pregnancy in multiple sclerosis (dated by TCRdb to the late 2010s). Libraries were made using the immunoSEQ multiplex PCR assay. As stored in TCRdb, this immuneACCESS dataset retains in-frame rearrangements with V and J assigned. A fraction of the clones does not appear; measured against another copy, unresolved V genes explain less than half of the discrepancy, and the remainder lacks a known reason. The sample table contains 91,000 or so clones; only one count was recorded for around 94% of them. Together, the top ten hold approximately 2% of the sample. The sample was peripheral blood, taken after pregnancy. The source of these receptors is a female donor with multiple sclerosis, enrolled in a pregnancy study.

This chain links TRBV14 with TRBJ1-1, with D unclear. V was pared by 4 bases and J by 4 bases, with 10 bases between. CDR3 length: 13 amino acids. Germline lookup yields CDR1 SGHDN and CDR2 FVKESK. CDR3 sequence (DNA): TGTGCCAGCAGCCCTATGCAGGCCACTGAAGCTTTCTTT. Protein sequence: CASSPMQATEAFF.

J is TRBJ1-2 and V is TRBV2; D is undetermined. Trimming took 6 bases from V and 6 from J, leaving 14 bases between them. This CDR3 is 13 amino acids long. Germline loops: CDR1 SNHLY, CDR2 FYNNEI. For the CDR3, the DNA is TGTGCCAGCAGCGCGAGGGAGGGAAATGGCTACACCTTC. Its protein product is CASSAREGNGYTF.

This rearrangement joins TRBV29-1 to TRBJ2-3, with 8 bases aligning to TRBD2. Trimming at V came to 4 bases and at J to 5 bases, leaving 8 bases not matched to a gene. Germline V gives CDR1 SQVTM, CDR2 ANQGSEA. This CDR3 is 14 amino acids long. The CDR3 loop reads CSVGPGGSGDTQYF. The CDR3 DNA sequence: TGCAGCGTTGGGCCGGGAGGGAGCGGAGATACGCAGTATTTT.

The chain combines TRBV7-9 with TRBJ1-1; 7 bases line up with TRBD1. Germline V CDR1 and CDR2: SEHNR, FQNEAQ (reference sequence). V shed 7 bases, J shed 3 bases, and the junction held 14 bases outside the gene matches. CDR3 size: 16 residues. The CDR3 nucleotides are TGTGCCAGCATACATTCCGGGACAGTTGACTACACTGAAGCTTTCTTT. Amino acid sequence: CASIHSGTVDYTEAFF.

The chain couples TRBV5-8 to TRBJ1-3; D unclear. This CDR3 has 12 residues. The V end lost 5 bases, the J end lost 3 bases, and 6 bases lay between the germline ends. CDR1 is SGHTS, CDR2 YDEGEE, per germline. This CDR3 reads CASSPLGNTIYF. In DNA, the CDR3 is TGTGCCAGCAGTCCACTTGGAAACACCATATATTTT.

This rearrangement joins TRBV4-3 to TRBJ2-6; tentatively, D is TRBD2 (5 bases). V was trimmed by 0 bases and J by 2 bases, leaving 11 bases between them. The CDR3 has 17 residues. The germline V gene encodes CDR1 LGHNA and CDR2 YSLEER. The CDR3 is CASSQDPMEAGANVLTF. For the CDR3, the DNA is TGCGCCAGCAGCCAAGATCCCATGGAGGCTGGGGCCAACGTCCTGACTTTC.

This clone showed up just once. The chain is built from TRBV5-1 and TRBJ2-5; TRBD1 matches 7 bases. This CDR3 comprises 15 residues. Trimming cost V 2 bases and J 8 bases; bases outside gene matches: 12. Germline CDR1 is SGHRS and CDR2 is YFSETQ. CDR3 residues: CASSLGTADFRTQYF. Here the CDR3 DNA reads TGCGCCAGCAGCTTAGGGACAGCGGATTTTCGAACCCAGTACTTC. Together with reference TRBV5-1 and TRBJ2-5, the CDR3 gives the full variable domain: KAGVTQTPRYLIKTRGQQVTLSCSPISGHRSVSWYQQTPGQGLQFLFEYFSETQRNKGNFPGRFSGRQFSNSRSEMNVSTLELGDSALYLCASSLGTADFRTQYFGPGTRLLVL.

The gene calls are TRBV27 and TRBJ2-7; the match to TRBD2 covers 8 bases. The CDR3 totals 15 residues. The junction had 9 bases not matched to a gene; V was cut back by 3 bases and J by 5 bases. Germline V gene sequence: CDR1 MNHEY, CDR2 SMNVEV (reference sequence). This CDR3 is CASSFPGGPPNEQYF. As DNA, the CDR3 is TGTGCCAGCAGTTTCCCGGGGGGGCCTCCCAACGAGCAGTACTTC.

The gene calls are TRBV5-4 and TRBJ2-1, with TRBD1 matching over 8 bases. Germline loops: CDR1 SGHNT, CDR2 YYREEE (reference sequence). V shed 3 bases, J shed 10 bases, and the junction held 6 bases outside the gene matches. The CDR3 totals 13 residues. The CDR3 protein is CASSYGQGGEQFF. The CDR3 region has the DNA TGTGCCAGCAGCTACGGACAGGGAGGAGAGCAGTTCTTC.